This T cell receptor beta chain was found in a study of chemoradiotherapy in HPV16-positive cancers. Study-wide results and caveats: For HPV16-positive patients, expanding HPV-responsive T cells associated with longer recurrence-free survival. Functional assays defining HPV-specific T cells used only a couple of HPV16-positive patients. During treatment, candidate HPV-specific clones and E7-related motifs expanded in tumor.

Of note for this clone: Its antigen is undetermined.

V lost 6 bases to trimming and J lost 2 bases, with 9 bases between them. Germline values: CDR1 SNHLY, CDR2 FYNNEI. The CDR3 loop spans 13 amino acids. The table came from immunoSEQ multiplex PCR; TCRdb's copy has only in-frame clones and leaves some out. This table has roughly 15,000 clones, about four fifths appearing once. The TCR sequence derives from a human donor with HPV-associated anogenital cancer. The V call is TRBV2, the J call TRBJ2-3; unclear D gene. Specimen collection occurred from a patient who underwent chemoradiotherapy. The CDR3 loop is CASRGGYTDTQYF. CDR3 sequence (DNA): TGTGCCAGCAGGGGCGGATACACAGATACGCAGTATTTT.